This TCR beta chain came from a study of cytomegalovirus exposure and HLA in healthy donors. General observations from the study: A later analysis showed that HLA-associated TCR beta chains had undergone more clonal expansion than equally common others.

The V and J ends lost 5 bases and 6 bases, in that order; junction bases with no gene match: 9. Germline CDR1 reads SGHTA; CDR2 reads FQGNSA. The length of the CDR3 is 14 residues. About this clone: The antigen remains undetermined.

The PCR ran on 60 Vbeta and 13 Jbeta primers. How the authors handled the data: In a later analysis, the count reached 75 million to 90 million unique TCR beta chains, with 8.5 million to 14 million shared. The method was immunoSEQ multiplex PCR; TCRdb's version includes in-frame clones alone and lacks a portion of them. The D gene and trimming were derived from the DNA, and the V and J assignments and clone size from that table. The profile shows around 140,000 clones, 77% of them singletons. This receptor was taken from a female donor in good health and CMV-seronegative. Sample: PBMCs. The chain recombines TRBV7-2 with TRBJ1-2; 7 bases are shared with TRBD1. CDR3 nucleotides: TGTGCCAGCAGCCCGTGGCAGGGGGTAAATGGCTACACCTTC. Translated: CASSPWQGVNGYTF.